What follows are 24 T cell receptor beta chains derived from one specimen sequenced in a study of cytomegalovirus exposure and HLA in healthy donors. The PCR made use of 60 Vbeta and 13 Jbeta primers. Some clones are missing from TCRdb's copy, which holds only in-frame ones; the method was immunoSEQ multiplex PCR. The table includes about 260,000 clones, under 80% detected once. Sequencing input: PBMCs. Every receptor here comes from a female donor in good health and CMV-seronegative.

The chain carries TRBV27 and TRBJ2-1, with 8 positions matching TRBD1. In germline, CDR1 is MNHEY, CDR2 SMNVEV (reference sequence). V gave up 5 bases and J gave up 5 bases; unmatched junction bases: 17. The CDR3 loop spans 18 amino acids. CDR3 nucleotide sequence: TGTGCCAGCAGTCCCCGTGTCCAGGGGGCGACTTATCACAATGAGCAGTTCTTC. The encoded protein is CASSPRVQGATYHNEQFF.

The V call is TRBV6-5, the J call TRBJ2-2, with D perhaps matching TRBD2 (5 bases). The ends were cut back, 2 bases at V and 7 bases at J, with 11 bases in the middle. The germline CDR1 and CDR2 sequences are MNHEY and SVGAGI. The CDR3 runs to 14 residues. In DNA, the CDR3 is TGTGCCAGCAGTTACACCATAGGAGGCGGGGAGCTGTTTTTT. Translation: CASSYTIGGGELFF.

The V call is TRBV21-1, the J call TRBJ2-7; the DNA was not compared with TRBD2, the D call given in the table. TRBV21-1 represents a pseudogene. This CDR3 has 17 amino acids. The CDR3: CASSKVPSGREYNEQYF. CDR3 coding DNA: TGTGCCAGCAGCAAAGTGCCCTCTGGGCGGGAGTACAACGAGCAGTACTTC.

This clone occurred a few times. The germline gene is not matched at one end of the junction; a read error may be the cause. The chain joins TRBV7-9 to TRBJ1-5; D is possibly TRBD1 (6 bases). The germline V gene encodes CDR1 SEHNR and CDR2 FQNEAQ (reference sequence). The CDR3 covers 16 residues. CDR3 bases: TGTTCCAGCAGCGACGAGGGGGGGTTTGGCAATCAGCCCCAGCATTTT. It yields the protein CSSSDEGGFGNQPQHF.

The V call is TRBV4-1, the J call TRBJ1-1, with unresolved D. Germline loops: CDR1 MGHRA, CDR2 YSYEKL. This CDR3 spans 14 amino acids. V was cut by 1 base and J by 4 bases, with 10 bases left in between. The CDR3: CASSQGSRGTEAFF. The CDR3 bases are TGCGCCAGCAGCCAAGGTTCCCGGGGCACTGAAGCTTTCTTT.

V usage is TRBV2 and J usage is TRBJ1-2; D is unresolved. Trimming took off 9 bases at V and 9 bases at J, with 11 bases between the two ends. The germline CDR1 and CDR2 sequences are SNHLY and FYNNEI. This CDR3 region has 10 residues. The CDR3 loop is CARYRVRYTF. CDR3 bases: TGTGCCAGATATAGAGTGCGCTACACCTTC.

V gene TRBV9 combines with J gene TRBJ1-1; the D gene is possibly TRBD1 (6 bases). CDR3 length equals 14 residues. Germline V lookup: CDR1 SGDLS, CDR2 YYNGEE. The V end was cut by 2 bases, the J end by 6 bases, with 14 bases between. The CDR3 bases are TGTGCCAGCAGCGTGGACAGCGCCACCGCTGAAGCTTTCTTT. This codes for CASSVDSATAEAFF.

This rearrangement joins TRBV5-6 to TRBJ2-1; 9 bases align to TRBD2. V shed 3 bases, J shed 5 bases, and the junction held 6 bases outside the gene matches. This CDR3 has 15 amino acids. The V gene's germline CDR1 is SGHDT and CDR2 YYEEEE. This chain's CDR3 is CASSYAGGPHNEQFF. In DNA form, the CDR3 reads TGTGCCAGCAGCTATGCGGGAGGGCCACACAATGAGCAGTTCTTC. Complete variable domain (other parts from reference TRBV5-6 and TRBJ2-1): DAGVTQSPTHLIKTRGQQVTLRCSPKSGHDTVSWYQQALGQGPQFIFQYYEEEERQRGNFPDRFSGHQFPNYSSELNVNALLLGDSALYLCASSYAGGPHNEQFFGPGTRLTVL.

Of note for this clone: One junction end disagrees with the germline gene, perhaps due to a read error. V and J are TRBV9 and TRBJ1-4; D not certain. Germline values: CDR1 SGDLS, CDR2 YYNGEE. The CDR3 spans 14 residues. The CDR3 DNA reads as TGTGCCAGCGGCGTAGATGCGAAAAATGAAAAACTGTTTTTT. Its translation: CASGVDAKNEKLFF.

The table lists this clone with a count of one. Here the CDR3 DNA reads TGTGCCTGGACCCCCGGGTTCCAAGAGACCCAGTACTTC. It specifies CAWTPGFQETQYF. The chain links TRBV30 to TRBJ2-5; no clear D gene. Trimming pared 4 bases from V and 1 base from J, leaving 10 bases between. This CDR3 region has 13 residues. Per germline, CDR1 GTSNPN and CDR2 SVGIG (reference sequence).

This rearrangement joins TRBV5-1 to TRBJ1-4, with 12 bases lining up with TRBD1. Germline trimming cut 4 bases from V and 6 bases from J; bases unmatched to any gene: 1. Germline values: CDR1 SGHRS, CDR2 YFSETQ. The CDR3 length is 14 residues. CDR3 in amino acids: CASSRDRGHEKLFF. DNA of the CDR3: TGCGCCAGCAGCCGGGACAGGGGGCATGAAAAACTGTTTTTT.

The chain uses TRBV29-1 and TRBJ2-5, with D possibly TRBD1 on 7 matching bases. CDR3 length equals 12 residues. Germline V CDR1 and CDR2: SQVTM, ANQGSEA. Trimming removed 6 bases at V and 6 bases at J, with 14 bases between. The CDR3 coding sequence is TGCAGCGTGGTATCAGGGGGGAAGACCCAGTACTTC. Translation: CSVVSGGKTQYF.

The chain is built from TRBV6-5 and TRBJ2-7, with TRBD2 matching over 7 bases. Germline assignment: CDR1 MNHEY and CDR2 SVGAGI. V lost 0 bases and J lost 5; bases outside the gene matches: 4. CDR3 length: 14 amino acids. CDR3 sequence reads: CASSYSAGADEQYF. The CDR3 nucleotides read TGTGCCAGCAGTTACTCCGCGGGAGCCGACGAGCAGTACTTC.

This rearrangement joins TRBV11-3 to TRBJ2-5; no firm D call. This CDR3 contains 13 residues. Germline assignment: CDR1 SGHNT and CDR2 YENEEA. V lost 1 base, J lost 3 bases, and 6 bases lay in between. The CDR3 nucleotides read TGTGCCAGCAGCTTAGCCGTTAAAGAGACCCAGTACTTC. Protein product: CASSLAVKETQYF. The full variable domain, its missing parts supplied by reference TRBV11-3 and TRBJ2-5, is EAGVVQSPRYKIIEKKQPVAFWCNPISGHNTLYWYLQNLGQGPELLIRYENEEAVDDSQLPKDRFSAERLKGVDSTLKIQPAELGDSAVYLCASSLAVKETQYFGPGTRLLVL.

V is TRBV6-1 and J is TRBJ2-3; 7 positions agree with TRBD1. Germline loops: CDR1 MNHNS, CDR2 SASEGT. The length of the CDR3 is 15 residues. V dropped 0 bases and J dropped 7; count of bases not matched to a gene: 7. In nucleotides, the CDR3 is TGTGCCAGCAGTGAAGCGAGAACAGGGGCAAATACGCAGTATTTT. Its translation is CASSEARTGANTQYF.

This clone was counted only a few times. V and J are TRBV5-5 and TRBJ2-7; D may be TRBD1 (5 bases). The V gene lost 0 bases and the J gene lost 4 bases, with 5 bases spanning the gap. This CDR3 comprises 12 residues. Germline values: CDR1 SGHKS, CDR2 YYEKEE (reference sequence). CDR3 nucleotide sequence: TGTGCCAGCAGCTTGGAGGGGTACGAGCAGTACTTC. Translation gives CASSLEGYEQYF.

The chain couples TRBV10-3 to TRBJ1-2; D is ambiguous. Per the germline V gene, CDR1 is ENHRY and CDR2 is SYGVKD. This CDR3 region has 10 residues. V was pared by 7 bases and J by 5 bases, with 5 bases between. CDR3 DNA sequence: TGTGCCATCAAATCATATGGCTACACCTTC. It yields the protein CAIKSYGYTF.

This chain joins TRBV29-1 and TRBJ2-1; D gene ambiguous. The V end lost 7 bases, the J end lost 8 bases, and 9 bases lay between the germline ends. The CDR3 contains 10 residues. Germline-derived CDR1 and CDR2 are SQVTM and ANQGSEA. The CDR3 region is CSGGRDEQFF. The CDR3 DNA is TGCAGCGGAGGCCGCGATGAGCAGTTCTTC.

This rearrangement joins TRBV7-9 to TRBJ2-3, with unresolved D. Germline V gene data show CDR1 as SEHNR and CDR2 as FQNEAQ (reference sequence). Trimming took off 5 bases at V and 5 bases at J, with 17 bases between the two ends. CDR3 length: 15 amino acids. The CDR3 spells CASSPPRRGEDTQYF. The DNA of the CDR3 is TGTGCCAGCAGCCCTCCCCGTCGCGGCGAAGATACGCAGTATTTT.

As to this clone: The same CDR3 is also encoded by other DNA sequences in this sample. V is TRBV5-1 and J is TRBJ2-1; 7 bases align to TRBD2. Per germline, CDR1 SGHRS and CDR2 YFSETQ. There are 15 residues in the CDR3. V was pared by 0 bases and J by 3 bases, with 3 bases of the junction left unmatched. CDR3 bases: TGCGCCAGCAGCTTGGCGGCTAGCGGCTACAATGAGCAGTTCTTC. Translated, it gives CASSLAASGYNEQFF.

This clone was seen more than once but under ten times. V usage is TRBV13 and J usage is TRBJ1-6; TRBD1 aligns across 8 bases. V shed 3 bases and J 8 bases; nucleotides not matched to a gene: 3. Per germline, CDR1 PRHDT and CDR2 FYEKMQ (reference sequence). The CDR3 is made up of 14 amino acids. The CDR3 DNA is TGTGCCAGCAGCTTCGGACAGGGCTATTCACCCCTCCACTTT. It specifies CASSFGQGYSPLHF.

The chain uses TRBV15 and TRBJ2-7; 8 positions agree with TRBD1. The CDR3 spans 15 residues. Germline loops: CDR1 LNHNV, CDR2 YYDKDF (reference sequence). Trimming at V came to 3 bases and at J to 3 bases, leaving 7 bases not matched to a gene. The CDR3 loop is CATSRIQGVGYEQYF. The CDR3 DNA reads TGTGCCACCAGCAGGATACAGGGGGTAGGCTACGAGCAGTACTTC.

This chain joins TRBV4-1 and TRBJ2-7; 13 bases are a match to TRBD2. Germline values: CDR1 MGHRA, CDR2 YSYEKL. CDR3 length equals 18 residues. Germline trimming cut 1 base from V and 5 bases from J; bases unmatched to any gene: 11. CDR3 DNA: TGCGCCAGCAGCCAAGGAAGTACTAGCGGGAGGGCCTTGGACGAGCAGTACTTC. Protein sequence: CASSQGSTSGRALDEQYF.

V usage is TRBV12-2 and J usage is TRBJ1-2. TRBV12-2 is a pseudogene segment. CDR3 size: 15 residues. In DNA form, the CDR3 reads TGTGCAAGTCGCCCGCGGGGACCTTGTCTTCGTGGCTACACCTTC. Protein sequence: CASRPRGPCLRGYTF.